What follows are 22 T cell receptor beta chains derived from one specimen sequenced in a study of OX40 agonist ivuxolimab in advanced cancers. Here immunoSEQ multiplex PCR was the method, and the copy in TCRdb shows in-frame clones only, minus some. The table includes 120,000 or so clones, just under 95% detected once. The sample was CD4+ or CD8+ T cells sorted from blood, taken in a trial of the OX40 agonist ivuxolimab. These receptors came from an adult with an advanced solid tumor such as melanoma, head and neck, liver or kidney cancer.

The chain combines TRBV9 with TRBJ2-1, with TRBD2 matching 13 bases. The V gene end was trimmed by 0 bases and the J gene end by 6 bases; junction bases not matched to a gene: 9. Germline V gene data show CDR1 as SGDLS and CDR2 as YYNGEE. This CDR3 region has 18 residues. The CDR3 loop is CASSVVSGGLAGLNEQFF. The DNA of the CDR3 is TGTGCCAGCAGCGTAGTTTCGGGGGGACTAGCGGGACTCAATGAGCAGTTCTTC.

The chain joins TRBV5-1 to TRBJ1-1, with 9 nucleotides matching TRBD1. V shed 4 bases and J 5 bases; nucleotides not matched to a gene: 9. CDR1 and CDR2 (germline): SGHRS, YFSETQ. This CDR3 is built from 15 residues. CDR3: CASSPQTGGATEAFF. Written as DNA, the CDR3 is TGCGCCAGCAGCCCCCAGACAGGGGGTGCGACTGAAGCTTTCTTT. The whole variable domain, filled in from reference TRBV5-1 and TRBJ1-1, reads KAGVTQTPRYLIKTRGQQVTLSCSPISGHRSVSWYQQTPGQGLQFLFEYFSETQRNKGNFPGRFSGRQFSNSRSEMNVSTLELGDSALYLCASSPQTGGATEAFFGQGTRLTVV.

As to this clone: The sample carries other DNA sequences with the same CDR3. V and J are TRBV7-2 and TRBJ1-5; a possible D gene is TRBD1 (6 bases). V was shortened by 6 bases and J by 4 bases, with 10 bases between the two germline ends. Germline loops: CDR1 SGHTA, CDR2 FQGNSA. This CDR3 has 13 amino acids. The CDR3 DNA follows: TGTGCCAGCAGTCTACAGGGTAATCAGCCCCAGCATTTT. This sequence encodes CASSLQGNQPQHF.

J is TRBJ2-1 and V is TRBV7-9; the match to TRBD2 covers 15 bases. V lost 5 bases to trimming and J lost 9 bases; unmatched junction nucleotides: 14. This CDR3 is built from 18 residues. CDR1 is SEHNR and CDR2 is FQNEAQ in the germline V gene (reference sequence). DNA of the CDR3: TGTGCCAGCAGCCCGATGGGGACTAGCGGGGGGAAAGTAACTGAGCAGTTCTTC. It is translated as CASSPMGTSGGKVTEQFF. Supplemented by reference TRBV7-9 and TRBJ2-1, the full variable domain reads DTGVSQNPRHKITKRGQNVTFRCDPISEHNRLYWYRQTLGQGPEFLTYFQNEAQLEKSRLLSDRFSAERPKGSFSTLEIQRTEQGDSAMYLCASSPMGTSGGKVTEQFFGPGTRLTVL.

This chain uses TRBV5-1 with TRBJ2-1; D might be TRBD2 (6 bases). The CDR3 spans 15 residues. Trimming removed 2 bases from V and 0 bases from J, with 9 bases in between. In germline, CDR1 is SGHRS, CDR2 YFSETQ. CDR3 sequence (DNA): TGCGCCAGCAGCTTTAGCGGAAGCTCCTACAATGAGCAGTTCTTC. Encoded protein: CASSFSGSSYNEQFF.

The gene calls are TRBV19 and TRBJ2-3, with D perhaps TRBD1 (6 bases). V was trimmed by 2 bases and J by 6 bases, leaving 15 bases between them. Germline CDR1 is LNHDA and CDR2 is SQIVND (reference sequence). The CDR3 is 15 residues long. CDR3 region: CASSINRVGSDTQYF. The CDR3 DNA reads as TGTGCCAGTAGTATAAACAGGGTTGGGTCCGATACGCAGTATTTT.

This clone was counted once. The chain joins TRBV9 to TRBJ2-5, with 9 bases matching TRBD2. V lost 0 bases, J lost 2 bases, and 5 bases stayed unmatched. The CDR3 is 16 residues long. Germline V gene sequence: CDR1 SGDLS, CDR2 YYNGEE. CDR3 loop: CASSVGGSGGQETQYF. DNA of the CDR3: TGTGCCAGCAGCGTAGGCGGTAGCGGGGGTCAAGAGACCCAGTACTTC. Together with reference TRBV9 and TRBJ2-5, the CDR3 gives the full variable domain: DSGVTQTPKHLITATGQRVTLRCSPRSGDLSVYWYQQSLDQGLQFLIQYYNGEERAKGNILERFSAQQFPDLHSELNLSSLELGDSALYFCASSVGGSGGQETQYFGPGTRLLVL.

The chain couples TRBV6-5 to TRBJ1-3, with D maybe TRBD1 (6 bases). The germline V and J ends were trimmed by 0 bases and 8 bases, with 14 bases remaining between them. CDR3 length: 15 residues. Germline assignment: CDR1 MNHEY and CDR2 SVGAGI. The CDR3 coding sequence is TGTGCCAGCAGTTACTCGAGGGGGGATGTCGACACCATATATTTT. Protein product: CASSYSRGDVDTIYF.

The CDR3 protein is CASSKSSGQGYEQYF. DNA of the CDR3: TGTGCCAGCAGCAAAAGCTCGGGACAGGGTTACGAGCAGTACTTC. The chain recombines TRBV9 with TRBJ2-7, with 9 bases lining up with TRBD1. The V gene end was trimmed by 4 bases and the J gene end by 4 bases; junction bases not matched to a gene: 9. The CDR3 has 15 residues. CDR1 and CDR2 from the germline V gene are SGDLS and YYNGEE.

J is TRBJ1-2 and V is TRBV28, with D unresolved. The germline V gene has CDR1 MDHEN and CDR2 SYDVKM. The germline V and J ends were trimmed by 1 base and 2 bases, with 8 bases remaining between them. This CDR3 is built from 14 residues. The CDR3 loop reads CASSLLVANYGYTF. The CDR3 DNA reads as TGTGCCAGCAGTTTATTGGTCGCAAACTATGGCTACACCTTC.

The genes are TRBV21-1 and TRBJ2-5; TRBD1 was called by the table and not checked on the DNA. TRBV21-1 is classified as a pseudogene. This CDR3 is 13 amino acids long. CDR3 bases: TGTGCCAGTACGTTACAGGGCTTGGGGGCCCAGTACTTC. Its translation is CASTLQGLGAQYF.

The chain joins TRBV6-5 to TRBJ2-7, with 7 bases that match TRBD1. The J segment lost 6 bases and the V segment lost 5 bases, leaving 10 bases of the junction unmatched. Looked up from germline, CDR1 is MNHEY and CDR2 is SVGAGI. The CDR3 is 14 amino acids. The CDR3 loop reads CASSRYRGTGEQYF. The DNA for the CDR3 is TGTGCCAGCAGTAGGTACAGGGGAACGGGCGAGCAGTACTTC.

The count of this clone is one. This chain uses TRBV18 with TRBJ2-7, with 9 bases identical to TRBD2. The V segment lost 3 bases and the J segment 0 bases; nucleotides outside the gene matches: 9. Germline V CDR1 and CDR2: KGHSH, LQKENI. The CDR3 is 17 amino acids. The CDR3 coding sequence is TGTGCCAGCTCACCCGCCCTCGCGGGGGGGAGCTCCTACGAGCAGTACTTC. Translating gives CASSPALAGGSSYEQYF.

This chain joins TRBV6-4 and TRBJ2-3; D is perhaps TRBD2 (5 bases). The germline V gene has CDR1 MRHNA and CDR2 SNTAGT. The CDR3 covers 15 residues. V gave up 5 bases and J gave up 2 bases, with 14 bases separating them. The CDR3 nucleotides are TGTGCCAGCAGTAAGAGCGGCAGCTTCACAGATACGCAGTATTTT. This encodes CASSKSGSFTDTQYF.

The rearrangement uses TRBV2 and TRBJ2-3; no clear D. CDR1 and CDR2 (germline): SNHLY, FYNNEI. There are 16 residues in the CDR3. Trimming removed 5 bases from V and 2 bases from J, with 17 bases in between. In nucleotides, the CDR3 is TGTGCCAGCAGTTCGGGCCTGACATCACCCACAGATACGCAGTATTTT. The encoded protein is CASSSGLTSPTDTQYF.

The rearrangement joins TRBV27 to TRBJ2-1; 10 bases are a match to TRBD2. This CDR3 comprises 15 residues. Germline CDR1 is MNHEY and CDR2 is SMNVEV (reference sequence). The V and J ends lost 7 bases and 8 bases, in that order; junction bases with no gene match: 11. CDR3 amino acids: CASNRLAGEGHEQFF. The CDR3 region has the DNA TGTGCCAGCAACCGGCTAGCGGGAGAAGGACATGAGCAGTTCTTC.

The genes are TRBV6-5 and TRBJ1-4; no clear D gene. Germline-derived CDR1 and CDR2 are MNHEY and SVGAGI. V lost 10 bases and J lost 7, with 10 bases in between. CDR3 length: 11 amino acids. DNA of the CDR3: TGTGCCACATCGTGGGGTGAAAAACTGTTTTTT. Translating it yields CATSWGEKLFF.

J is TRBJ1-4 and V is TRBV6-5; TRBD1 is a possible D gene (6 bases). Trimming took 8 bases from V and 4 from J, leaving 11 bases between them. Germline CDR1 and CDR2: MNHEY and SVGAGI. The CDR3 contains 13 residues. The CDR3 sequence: CASHRAGNEKLFF. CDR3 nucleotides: TGTGCCAGCCACAGGGCGGGTAATGAAAAACTGTTTTTT.

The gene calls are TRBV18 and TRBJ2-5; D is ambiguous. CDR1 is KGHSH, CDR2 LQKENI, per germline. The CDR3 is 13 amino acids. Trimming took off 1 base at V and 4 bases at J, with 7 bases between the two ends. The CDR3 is CASSPLFGETQYF. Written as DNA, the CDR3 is TGTGCCAGCTCACCACTATTCGGAGAGACCCAGTACTTC.

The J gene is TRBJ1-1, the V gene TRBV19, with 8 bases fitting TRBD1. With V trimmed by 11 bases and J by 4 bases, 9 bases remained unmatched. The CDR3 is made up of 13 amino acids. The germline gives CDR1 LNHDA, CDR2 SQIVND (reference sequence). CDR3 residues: CASQDRAITEAFF. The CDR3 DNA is TGTGCCTCCCAGGACAGGGCGATCACTGAAGCTTTCTTT.

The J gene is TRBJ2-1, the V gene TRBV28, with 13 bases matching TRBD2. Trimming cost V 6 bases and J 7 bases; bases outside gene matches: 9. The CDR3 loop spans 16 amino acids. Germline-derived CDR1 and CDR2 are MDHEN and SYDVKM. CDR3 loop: CASRNRGLAGANEQFF. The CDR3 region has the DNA TGTGCCAGCAGGAACCGCGGACTAGCGGGAGCAAATGAGCAGTTCTTC.

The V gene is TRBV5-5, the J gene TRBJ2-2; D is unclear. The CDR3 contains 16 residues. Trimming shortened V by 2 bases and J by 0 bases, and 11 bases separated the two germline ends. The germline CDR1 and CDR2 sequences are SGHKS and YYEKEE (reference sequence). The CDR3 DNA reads TGTGCCAGCAGCTTCGGTTTCTCCCCGAACACCGGGGAGCTGTTTTTT. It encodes CASSFGFSPNTGELFF.